The T cell receptor (beta chain) described here comes from a study of cytomegalovirus exposure and HLA in healthy donors. Study-level results: Using the classifier, cytomegalovirus status was reportedly diagnosed with high specificity and sensitivity. Prior analysis indicated that the majority of TCR beta V segments exhibited productivity approximately 90% or approximately 30% of the time.

The PCR contained 60 Vbeta and 13 Jbeta primers. Method: immunoSEQ multiplex PCR; TCRdb's copy keeps in-frame clones and lacks some. The table shows 200,000 or so clones, with over 65% occurring only once. In regard to this clone: The antigen is unknown.

Per the germline V gene, CDR1 is LNHDA and CDR2 is SQIVND (reference sequence). V shed 2 bases, J shed 1 base, and the junction held 5 bases outside the gene matches. CDR3 length: 16 amino acids. The chain carries TRBV19 and TRBJ2-1; 7 bases fit TRBD1. The material sequenced was PBMCs. The sequence was collected from a woman between 50 and 59 years old in good health and CMV-seropositive. The CDR3 is CASSITGTVSYNEQFF. The CDR3 coding sequence is TGTGCCAGTAGTATAACCGGGACAGTATCCTACAATGAGCAGTTCTTC.